This is a list of T cell receptor delta chains from one sample in a study of gamma-delta chains in newborns, infants, children. TCRdb reprocessed the reads through CATT. Of about 5,500 delta-chain clones in the sample, approximately 3% were seen once. Input material: blood. These receptor sequences come from a child who was a newborn, infant or young child, either healthy, febrile or measles-vaccinated (not recorded which). Both conserved end residues are part of each CDR3. The D gene is left open where the match is weak. The size entry is marked missing in some rows and otherwise reads once, few, many or a size class.

v_call: TRDV2
j_call: TRDJ3
d_call: TRDD3
clone_size: large
cdr3_aa: CACDTGYASSWDTRQMFF
cdr3_nt: TGTGCCTGTGACACGGGATACGCTAGCTCCTGGGACACCCGACAGATGTTTTTC

v_call: TRDV2
j_call: TRDJ3
d_call: TRDD3
clone_size: medium-sized
cdr3_aa: CACDSVLGDSSWDTRQMFF
cdr3_nt: TGTGCCTGTGACTCTGTACTGGGGGATAGCTCCTGGGACACCCGACAGATGTTTTTC

v_call: TRDV2
j_call: TRDJ3
d_call: -
clone_size: few
cdr3_aa: CACDNVGVRWDTRQMFF
cdr3_nt: TGTGCCTGTGACAATGTAGGGGTACGCTGGGACACCCGACAGATGTTTTTC

v_call: TRDV2
j_call: TRDJ3
d_call: TRDD3
clone_size: medium-sized
cdr3_aa: CACDTLEGIPPSWDTRQMFF
cdr3_nt: TGTGCCTGTGACACTCTCGAAGGGATACCGCCTTCCTGGGACACCCGACAGATGTTTTTC

v_call: TRDV1
j_call: TRDJ1
d_call: -
clone_size: few
cdr3_aa: CALGPPVISWVRGLIF
cdr3_nt: TGTGCTCTTGGTCCCCCCGTCATATCCTGGGTTAGAGGGCTCATCTTT

v_call: TRDV2
j_call: TRDJ3
d_call: TRDD3
clone_size: medium-sized
cdr3_aa: CACDPLLVGDTMFF
cdr3_nt: TGTGCCTGTGACCCACTCTTGGTGGGGGATACCATGTTTTTC

v_call: TRDV2
j_call: TRDJ1
d_call: TRDD3
clone_size: -
cdr3_aa: CACDTGLGDTRPDKLIF
cdr3_nt: TGCGCCTGTGACACGGGTCTGGGGGACACGCGTCCCGATAAACTCATCTTT

v_call: TRDV3
j_call: TRDJ2
d_call: -
clone_size: medium-sized
cdr3_aa: CAFSRRFTPMRAQLFF
cdr3_nt: TGTGCCTTTAGTAGGAGATTTACTCCTATGAGAGCACAACTCTTCTTT

v_call: TRDV1
j_call: TRDJ2
d_call: TRDD3
clone_size: medium-sized
cdr3_aa: CALGELRGYATAQLFF
cdr3_nt: TGTGCTCTTGGGGAACTACGGGGATACGCGACAGCACAACTCTTCTTT

v_call: TRDV2
j_call: TRDJ1
d_call: TRDD3
clone_size: few
cdr3_aa: CACDVLGATLFGKLIF
cdr3_nt: TGTGCCTGTGACGTACTGGGGGCTACGCTCTTCGGTAAACTCATCTTT

v_call: TRDV2
j_call: TRDJ2
d_call: -
clone_size: few
cdr3_aa: CACDTGGAQLFF
cdr3_nt: TGTGCCTGTGACACCGGGGGAGCACAACTCTTCTTT

v_call: TRDV2
j_call: TRDJ3
d_call: -
clone_size: once
cdr3_aa: CACDTVQGTVGSLNSWDTRQMFF
cdr3_nt: TGTGCCTGTGACACCGTTCAGGGTACCGTGGGATCCCTTAACTCCTGGGACACCCGACAGATGTTTTTC

v_call: TRDV1
j_call: TRDJ1
d_call: TRDD3
clone_size: medium-sized
cdr3_aa: CALGNYSRIGGIRGLIF
cdr3_nt: TGTGCTCTTGGGAATTACTCAAGGATCGGGGGGATACGAGGGCTCATCTTT

v_call: TRAV29/DV5
j_call: TRDJ2
d_call: TRDD3
clone_size: few
cdr3_aa: CAASAGDVLGDLTAQLFF
cdr3_nt: TGTGCAGCGAGCGCGGGGGACGTACTGGGGGATTTGACAGCGCAACTCTTCTTT

v_call: TRDV1
j_call: TRDJ2
d_call: -
clone_size: -
cdr3_aa: CALGRPSTDLELPLTAQLFF
cdr3_nt: TGTGCTCTTGGGAGGCCTTCTACGGATCTGGAGCTCCCTTTGACAGCACAACTCTTCTTT

v_call: TRDV2
j_call: TRDJ3
d_call: TRDD3
clone_size: medium-sized
cdr3_aa: CACDSLGDPVSWDTRQMFF
cdr3_nt: TGTGCCTGTGACTCCCTGGGGGATCCGGTCTCCTGGGACACCCGACAGATGTTTTTC

v_call: TRDV1
j_call: TRDJ2
d_call: -
clone_size: -
cdr3_aa: CALGEASLFPAGVRLTAQFFF
cdr3_nt: TGTGCTCTTGGGGAAGCCTCTCTTTTCCCAGCCGGAGTCCGGCTGACAGCACAATTCTTCTTT

v_call: TRDV2
j_call: TRDJ3
d_call: -
clone_size: medium-sized
cdr3_aa: CACDTVGKRSWDTRQMFF
cdr3_nt: TGTGCCTGTGACACCGTTGGGAAACGCTCCTGGGACACCCGACAGATGTTTTTC

v_call: TRDV2
j_call: TRDJ3
d_call: TRDD3
clone_size: large
cdr3_aa: CACDLLGDTSWDTRQMFF
cdr3_nt: TGTGCCTGTGACCTACTGGGGGATACCTCCTGGGACACCCGACAGATGTTTTTC

v_call: TRDV3
j_call: TRDJ2
d_call: -
clone_size: few
cdr3_aa: CASRETAQLFF
cdr3_nt: TGTGCCTCTAGGGAGACAGCACAACTCTTCTTT

v_call: TRDV2
j_call: TRDJ3
d_call: -
clone_size: large
cdr3_aa: CACDTGGRSWDTRQMFF
cdr3_nt: TGTGCCTGTGACACTGGGGGCCGCTCCTGGGACACCCGACAGATGTTTTTC

v_call: TRDV2
j_call: TRDJ3
d_call: -
clone_size: -
cdr3_aa: CACDTVRDQSSWDTRQMFF
cdr3_nt: TGTGCCTGTGACACCGTTAGGGACCAGAGCTCCTGGGACACCCGACAGATGTTTTTC

v_call: TRDV1
j_call: TRDJ1
d_call: -
clone_size: few
cdr3_aa: CALGELNSPRLPSDRWGTDKLIF
cdr3_nt: TGTGCTCTTGGGGAACTTAACTCACCTCGGCTACCTAGTGACCGTTGGGGCACCGATAAACTCATCTTT

v_call: TRDV2
j_call: TRDJ3
d_call: TRDD3
clone_size: -
cdr3_aa: CACDSVLGDTRHWDTRQMFF
cdr3_nt: TGTGCCTGTGATTCCGTACTGGGGGATACGCGCCATTGGGACACCCGACAGATGTTTTTC

v_call: TRDV1
j_call: TRDJ2
d_call: TRDD3
clone_size: medium-sized
cdr3_aa: CALGELPPSYWGLAAQLFF
cdr3_nt: TGTGCTCTTGGGGAACTCCCGCCTTCTTACTGGGGGCTGGCAGCACAACTCTTCTTT

v_call: TRAV29/DV5
j_call: TRDJ2
d_call: TRDD3
clone_size: few
cdr3_aa: CAASALYWGSTAQLFF
cdr3_nt: TGTGCCGCAAGCGCGCTCTACTGGGGTTCGACAGCACAACTCTTCTTT

v_call: TRDV3
j_call: TRDJ1
d_call: TRDD3
clone_size: -
cdr3_aa: CALNRASRAPWGYLGYTDTLIF
cdr3_nt: TGTGCCTTAAATCGGGCGTCTAGAGCTCCTTGGGGATACCTAGGGTACACCGATACCCTCATCTTT

v_call: TRDV2
j_call: TRDJ3
d_call: TRDD3
clone_size: medium-sized
cdr3_aa: CACDTGGYASWDTRQMFF
cdr3_nt: TGTGCCTGTGACACTGGGGGATACGCCTCCTGGGACACCCGACAGATGTTTTTC

v_call: TRDV1
j_call: TRDJ3
d_call: TRDD3
clone_size: large
cdr3_aa: CALGEGGGSETWDTRQMFF
cdr3_nt: TGTGCTCTTGGGGAAGGAGGGGGATCCGAGACCTGGGACACCCGACAGATGTTTTTC

v_call: TRDV3
j_call: TRDJ1
d_call: TRDD3
clone_size: medium-sized
cdr3_aa: CATPRPSLLGDTVPRKLIF
cdr3_nt: TGTGCCACTCCTCGGCCCTCACTACTGGGGGATACGGTACCGAGGAAACTCATCTTT

v_call: TRDV1
j_call: TRDJ2
d_call: TRDD3
clone_size: many
cdr3_aa: CAPGELLPSKYEGWGIRALTAQLFF
cdr3_nt: TGTGCTCCTGGGGAACTACTACCTTCGAAATACGAGGGCTGGGGGATACGGGCTTTGACAGCACAACTCTTCTTT

v_call: TRDV2
j_call: TRDJ2
d_call: -
clone_size: few
cdr3_aa: CACDTVGALTAHLFF
cdr3_nt: TGTGCCTGTGACACCGTGGGGGCTTTGACAGCACACCTCTTCTTT

v_call: TRDV2
j_call: TRDJ3
d_call: TRDD3
clone_size: few
cdr3_aa: CACDTVLGTSSWDTRQMFF
cdr3_nt: TGTGCCTGTGACACCGTACTGGGGACCAGCTCCTGGGACACCCGACAGATGTTTTTC

v_call: TRDV2
j_call: TRDJ3
d_call: TRDD3
clone_size: -
cdr3_aa: CACDLVLGDIWDTRQMFF
cdr3_nt: TGTGCCTGTGACCTCGTACTGGGGGATATCTGGGACACCCGACAGATGTTTTTC

v_call: TRDV2
j_call: TRDJ3
d_call: TRDD3
clone_size: medium-sized
cdr3_aa: CACELLGESSWDTRQMFF
cdr3_nt: TGTGCCTGTGAGCTACTGGGGGAGAGCTCCTGGGACACCCGACAGATGTTTTTC

v_call: TRDV2
j_call: TRDJ3
d_call: TRDD3
clone_size: large
cdr3_aa: CACDWGISLESWDTRQMFF
cdr3_nt: TGTGCCTGCGACTGGGGGATTTCCTTGGAGTCCTGGGACACCCGACAGATGTTTTTC

v_call: TRDV2
j_call: TRDJ1
d_call: TRDD3
clone_size: -
cdr3_aa: CACDGIRTDKLIF
cdr3_nt: TGTGCCTGTGACGGGATACGCACCGATAAACTCATCTTT

v_call: TRDV3
j_call: TRDJ3
d_call: TRDD3
clone_size: medium-sized
cdr3_aa: CASLLGGYGSWDTRQMFF
cdr3_nt: TGTGCCTCCCTACTGGGGGGTTACGGCTCCTGGGACACCCGACAGATGTTTTTC

v_call: TRDV2
j_call: TRDJ3
d_call: TRDD3
clone_size: few
cdr3_aa: CACDTLGDSWDTRQMFF
cdr3_nt: TGTGCCTGTGACACCTTGGGGGACTCCTGGGACACCCGACAGATGTTTTTC

v_call: TRDV2
j_call: TRDJ3
d_call: TRDD3
clone_size: large
cdr3_aa: CACDNWGSSWDTRQMFF
cdr3_nt: TGTGCCTGTGACAACTGGGGGAGCTCCTGGGACACCCGACAGATGTTTTTC

v_call: TRDV2
j_call: TRDJ3
d_call: TRDD3
clone_size: -
cdr3_aa: CACDTGGPSSWDTRQIFF
cdr3_nt: TGTGCCTGTGACACTGGGGGACCTAGCTCCTGGGACACCCGACAGATATTTTTC

v_call: TRDV2
j_call: TRDJ2
d_call: -
clone_size: large
cdr3_aa: CACDTRNGTAQLFF
cdr3_nt: TGTGCCTGTGACACTCGGAACGGGACAGCACAACTCTTCTTT

v_call: TRDV2
j_call: TRDJ3
d_call: TRDD3
clone_size: large
cdr3_aa: CACDTIRLSGGYEVSWDTRQMFF
cdr3_nt: TGTGCCTGTGACACGATCCGACTCTCTGGGGGATACGAGGTCTCCTGGGACACCCGACAGATGTTTTTC

v_call: TRDV1
j_call: TRDJ2
d_call: TRDD3
clone_size: -
cdr3_aa: CALGEHWGTAQLFF
cdr3_nt: TGTGCTCTTGGGGAACACTGGGGGACAGCACAACTCTTCTTT

v_call: TRDV1
j_call: TRDJ2
d_call: -
clone_size: medium-sized
cdr3_aa: CALGETIVFPLSRLTAQLFF
cdr3_nt: TGTGCTCTTGGGGAGACAATCGTTTTTCCACTCTCACGCTTGACAGCACAACTCTTCTTT

v_call: TRDV2
j_call: TRDJ2
d_call: TRDD3
clone_size: few
cdr3_aa: CACDYSGGSQTAQLFF
cdr3_nt: TGTGCCTGTGACTACTCTGGGGGATCTCAGACAGCACAACTCTTCTTT

v_call: TRDV1
j_call: TRDJ1
d_call: TRDD3
clone_size: few
cdr3_aa: CALGGGSRYWGITDKLIF
cdr3_nt: TGTGCTCTTGGGGGGGGGTCTCGGTACTGGGGGATCACCGATAAACTCATCTTT